The 5 T cell receptor beta chains below were found in one sample sequenced in a study of technical replicates of blood from several donors. Generated by immunoSEQ multiplex PCR, the TCRdb table keeps only in-frame clones and is missing some. The table records fewer than 70,000 clones, 94% of them present only once. Sequenced sample: T cells isolated from PBMCs. The receptors here all came from a human donor in good health.

The genes are TRBV5-1 and TRBJ2-3; TRBD2 matches at 7 bases. The CDR3 contains 15 residues. CDR1 is SGHRS and CDR2 is YFSETQ in the germline V gene. The V gene end was trimmed by 1 base and the J gene end by 1 base; junction bases not matched to a gene: 3. CDR3 DNA sequence: TGCGCCAGCAGCTTGATGGCGGGAGGCACAGATACGCAGTATTTT. Its translation is CASSLMAGGTDTQYF.

The chain links TRBV5-5 to TRBJ2-1; 12 nucleotides agree with TRBD2. Germline V gene sequence: CDR1 SGHKS, CDR2 YYEKEE (reference sequence). Losses at the gene ends were 6 bases for V and 6 bases for J; bases not matched to a gene: 16. CDR3 length: 18 residues. For the CDR3, the DNA is TGTGCCAGCAACCAACCGGGACTAGCGGGTAGGGACGTCAATGAGCAGTTCTTC. This codes for CASNQPGLAGRDVNEQFF. Full variable domain (rest looked up from reference TRBV5-5 and TRBJ2-1): DAGVTQSPTHLIKTRGQQVTLRCSPISGHKSVSWYQQVLGQGPQFIFQYYEKEERGRGNFPDRFSARQFPNYSSELNVNALLLGDSALYLCASNQPGLAGRDVNEQFFGPGTRLTVL.

V usage is TRBV5-4 and J usage is TRBJ2-3; D is possibly TRBD2 (6 bases). Trimming shortened V by 0 bases and J by 4 bases, and 18 bases separated the two germline ends. The V gene's germline CDR1 is SGHNT and CDR2 YYREEE (reference sequence). The CDR3 has 17 residues. The CDR3 sequence: CASSLDGTPQPPDTQYF. CDR3 sequence (DNA): TGTGCCAGCAGCTTGGACGGGACTCCACAACCCCCAGATACGCAGTATTTT.

The V gene is TRBV9, the J gene TRBJ2-1; TRBD2 agrees at 7 bases. Trimming at V came to 0 bases and at J to 6 bases, leaving 9 bases not matched to a gene. Germline CDR1 reads SGDLS; CDR2 reads YYNGEE. The CDR3 runs 16 residues. The CDR3: CASSVGGSPPRNEQFF. The CDR3 DNA reads as TGTGCCAGCAGCGTAGGCGGGAGTCCCCCTCGCAATGAGCAGTTCTTC.

The chain recombines TRBV7-6 with TRBJ2-7; TRBD1 might be the D (6 bases). This CDR3 contains 13 residues. In germline, CDR1 is SGHVS, CDR2 FNYEAQ. Trimming pared 5 bases from V and 4 bases from J, leaving 12 bases between. The chain's CDR3 is CASSRDILYEQYF. For the CDR3, the DNA is TGTGCCAGCAGCCGGGACATCTTATACGAGCAGTACTTC.